Listed below are T cell receptor beta chains from one sample, sequenced in a study of T cells expressing NK-cell markers. From its re-call of the 5' RACE reads, TCRdb lists each CDR3 protein once, without DNA. The sample data list roughly 450,000 distinct CDR3 sequences. The sequenced material came from blood T cells: a sorted CD56 or NKG2C T cell subset, CD4+ or CD8+ T cells, or bulk PBMC T cells (not recorded which). All receptors come from a woman in her 50s in good health. Each CDR3 is given with its conserved first and last residue.

TRBV5-4	13	TRBJ1-1	CASSPPLETEAFF
TRBV29-1	14	TRBJ2-4	CSVAGRLNKNIQYF
TRBV20-1	15	TRBJ2-5	CSARPGASGRETQYF
TRBV12-3/TRBV12-4	14	TRBJ1-2	CASSLFSVNYGYTF
TRBV3-1	19	TRBJ2-6	CASSQLLAGPGSGANVLTF
TRBV4-1	19	TRBJ2-2	CASSRSWERELQNTGELFF
TRBV9	13	TRBJ2-3	CASSAPPPDTQYF
TRBV5-1	12	TRBJ2-3	CASRDGRGTQYF
TRBV6-2/TRBV6-3	17	TRBJ2-1	CASSFPLSGHSYNEQFF
TRBV3-1	15	TRBJ2-7	CASSQGSGTVGEQYF
TRBV7-2	12	TRBJ1-4	CASSSGGRKLFF
TRBV4-1	16	TRBJ2-7	CASSHLTSGRNEEQYF
TRBV20-1	16	TRBJ2-1	CSARKRPGQGKNEQFF
TRBV5-1	15	TRBJ2-5	CASSPGLPREETQYF
TRBV12-3/TRBV12-4	15	TRBJ2-1	CASSFPGAARNEQFF
TRBV24-1	16	TRBJ2-1	CATSARRGSGRNEQFF
TRBV6-1	12	TRBJ1-5	CASRRVGQPQHF
TRBV27	16	TRBJ2-5	CASSPPGEGAQETQYF
TRBV10-3	16	TRBJ2-7	CAISGLSGRGSYEQYF
TRBV4-2	22	TRBJ2-3	CASSQRDSGLATLRTYTDTQYF
TRBV5-1	19	TRBJ2-7	CASSLGHRSGRILPLEQYF
TRBV18	17	TRBJ1-2	CASSPLTGPNLNYGYTF
TRBV5-4	16	TRBJ2-3	CASSLRGQGAADTQYF
TRBV19	15	TRBJ1-5	CASSIIPEGTQPQHF
TRBV18	18	TRBJ2-3	CASSPPGFAGWRTDTQYF
TRBV5-6	16	TRBJ1-2	CASSYLTGSSNYGYTF
TRBV27	14	TRBJ1-1	CASNPGTGGAEAFF
TRBV6-5	18	TRBJ2-2	CASKFGGTTIANTGELFF
TRBV20-1	14	TRBJ2-1	CSARDRQGRDEQFF
TRBV27	15	TRBJ2-1	CASAKSGYWGNEQFF
TRBV29-1	13	TRBJ2-7	CSVCTGGRDEQYF
TRBV20-1	14	TRBJ1-1	CSALDRGQGTEAFF
TRBV15	12	TRBJ1-1	CATSRDDGRAFF
TRBV18	17	TRBJ1-1	CASSPRRQGVANTEAFF
TRBV20-1	14	TRBJ2-1	CSAPSPAGYNEQFF
TRBV12-3/TRBV12-4	13	TRBJ2-4	CASSLLGGNIQYF
TRBV2	13	TRBJ2-2	CASTRTGGGELFF
TRBV15	15	TRBJ1-3	CATSRDYGAGNTIYF
TRBV18	14	TRBJ2-3	CASSPMEYTDTQYF
TRBV7-9	14	TRBJ1-3	CASSLGQRGNTIYF
TRBV5-1	15	TRBJ2-7	CASSFSGRNPYEQYF
TRBV27	15	TRBJ1-5	CASSLTFWGNQPQHF
TRBV3-1	17	TRBJ2-7	CASSLYSTSGRAYEQYF
TRBV20-1	15	TRBJ2-6	CSARPPGAGANVLTF
TRBV3-1	17	TRBJ2-1	CASSQASPSGIYNEQFF
TRBV5-1	13	TRBJ1-2	CASSPEDTLGYTF
TRBV14	14	TRBJ2-2	CASSRDQNTGELFF
TRBV4-1	13	TRBJ2-5	CASSLVAGDSEYF
TRBV12-3/TRBV12-4	14	TRBJ2-5	CASSPTQGQETQYF
TRBV28	16	TRBJ2-3	CASRAGGRSATDTQYF
TRBV3-1	17	TRBJ2-1	CASSQASSRASYNEQFF
TRBV10-3	14	TRBJ1-1	CAISELRGDTEAFF
TRBV29-1	15	TRBJ2-7	CSVEGDRERHYEQYF
TRBV20-1	16	TRBJ1-2	CSARSLKTGGDYGYTF
TRBV15	15	TRBJ2-7	CATSPGLADLYEQYF